Listed below are T cell receptor beta chains from one sample, sequenced in a study of shared clonotypes between healthy human individuals. Produced via immunoSEQ multiplex PCR; TCRdb's table is partial and in-frame only. The sample shows around 2.1 million clones, 90% to 95% of them seen only once. The sequenced sample consisted of naive CD8+ T cells from PBMCs. Receptors originate from a man between 18 and 29 years old in good health. Some clones in this sample may be carry-over from other donors' samples. Both conserved end residues are part of each CDR3. The D gene is left open where the match is weak. Part of the rows lack a size; the others show once, few, many or a class for expanded clones.

j_gene | v_gene | d_gene | abundance | CDR3aa | CDR3nt
TRBJ2-4 | TRBV7-2 | TRBD2 | - | CASSSRGDQYF | TGTGCCAGCAGCTCGCGGGGGGACCAGTACTTC
TRBJ2-7 | TRBV19 | - | - | CASSMDHRGEQYF | TGTGCCAGTAGTATGGATCACCGGGGCGAGCAGTACTTC
TRBJ2-2 | TRBV15 | TRBD2 | - | CATSRPWTSAMPDTGELFF | TGTGCCACCAGCAGACCATGGACTAGCGCTATGCCGGACACCGGGGAGCTGTTTTTT
TRBJ2-7 | TRBV27 | TRBD2 | - | CASSSSGAVYEQYF | TGTGCCAGCAGTTCGAGCGGGGCCGTCTACGAGCAGTACTTC
TRBJ1-1 | TRBV27 | - | once | CASRQGGDTEAFF | TGTGCCAGCAGACAAGGGGGGGACACTGAAGCTTTCTTT
TRBJ2-7 | TRBV14 | - | - | CASSRSRLPTYEQYF | TGTGCCAGCAGCCGTTCTAGATTACCCACCTACGAGCAGTACTTC
TRBJ2-2 | TRBV28 | - | - | CASSLRDVMVNTGELFF | TGTGCCAGCAGTCTCCGGGACGTCATGGTTAACACCGGGGAGCTGTTTTTT
TRBJ2-7 | TRBV7-9 | - | - | CASTPRGFSSYEQYF | TGTGCCAGCACCCCTCGGGGTTTTTCCTCCTACGAGCAGTACTTC
TRBJ1-5 | TRBV28 | - | - | CASSLGDGNQPQHF | TGTGCCAGCAGTTTGGGGGACGGCAATCAGCCCCAGCATTTT
TRBJ2-6 | TRBV27 | - | - | CASSLLGANVLTF | TGTGCCAGCAGCCTTTTGGGGGCCAACGTCCTGACTTTC
TRBJ1-1 | TRBV5-4 | TRBD1 | - | CASSPDRGRTEAFF | TGTGCCAGCAGCCCTGACAGGGGGCGGACTGAAGCTTTCTTT
TRBJ1-6 | TRBV5-6 | - | - | CASRPSRNYNSPLHF | TGTGCCAGCAGGCCATCCAGGAACTATAATTCACCCCTCCACTTT
TRBJ2-7 | TRBV6-1 | - | - | CASSVRQWEQYF | TGTGCCAGCAGTGTGAGGCAGTGGGAGCAGTACTTC
TRBJ2-3 | TRBV11-2 | - | - | CASSLFPADTQYF | TGTGCCAGCAGCTTATTCCCCGCCGATACGCAGTATTTT
TRBJ2-7 | TRBV11-2 | - | - | CASSLGQRYEQYF | TGTGCCAGCAGCTTAGGTCAGAGGTACGAGCAGTACTTC